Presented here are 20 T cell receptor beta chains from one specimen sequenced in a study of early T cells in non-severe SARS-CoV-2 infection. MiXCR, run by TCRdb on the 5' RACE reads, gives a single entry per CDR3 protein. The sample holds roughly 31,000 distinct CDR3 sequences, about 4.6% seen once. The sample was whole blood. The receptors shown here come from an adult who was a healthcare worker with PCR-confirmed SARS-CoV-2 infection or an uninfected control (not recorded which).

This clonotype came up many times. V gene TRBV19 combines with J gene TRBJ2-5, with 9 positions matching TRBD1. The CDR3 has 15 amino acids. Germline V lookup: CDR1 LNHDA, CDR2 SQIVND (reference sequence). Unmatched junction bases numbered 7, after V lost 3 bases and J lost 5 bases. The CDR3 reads CASSIRTGQGETQYF. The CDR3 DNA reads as TGTGCCAGTAGTATCCGCACTGGACAGGGGGAGACCCAGTACTTC.

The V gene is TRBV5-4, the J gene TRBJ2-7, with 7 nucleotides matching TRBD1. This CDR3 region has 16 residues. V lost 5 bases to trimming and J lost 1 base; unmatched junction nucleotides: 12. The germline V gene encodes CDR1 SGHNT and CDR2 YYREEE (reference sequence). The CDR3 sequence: CASRVFGQDKSYEQYF. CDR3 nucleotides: TGTGCCAGCAGGGTCTTCGGACAGGATAAATCCTACGAGCAGTACTTC.

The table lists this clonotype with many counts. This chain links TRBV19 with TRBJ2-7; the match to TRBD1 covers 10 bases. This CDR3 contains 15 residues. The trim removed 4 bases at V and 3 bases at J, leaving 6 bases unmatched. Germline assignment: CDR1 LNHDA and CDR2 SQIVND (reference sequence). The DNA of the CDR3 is TGTGCCAGTAGTACCCCGGGACAGGGGTGCTACGAGCAGTACTTC. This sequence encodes CASSTPGQGCYEQYF.

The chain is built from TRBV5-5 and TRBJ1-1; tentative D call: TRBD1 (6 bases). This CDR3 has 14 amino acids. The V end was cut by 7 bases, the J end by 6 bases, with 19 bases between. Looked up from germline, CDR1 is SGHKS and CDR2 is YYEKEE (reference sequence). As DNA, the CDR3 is TGTGCCAGCTGCCGGCGGGGACAAAGAGCTGAAGCTTTCTTT. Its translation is CASCRRGQRAEAFF.

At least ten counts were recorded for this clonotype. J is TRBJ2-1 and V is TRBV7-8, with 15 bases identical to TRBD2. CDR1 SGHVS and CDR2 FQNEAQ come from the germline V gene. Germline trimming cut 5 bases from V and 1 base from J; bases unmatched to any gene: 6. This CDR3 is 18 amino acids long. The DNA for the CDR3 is TGTGCCAGCAGCATGGGACTAGCGGGGGGTGCTTCCTACAATGAGCAGTTCTTC. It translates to CASSMGLAGGASYNEQFF.

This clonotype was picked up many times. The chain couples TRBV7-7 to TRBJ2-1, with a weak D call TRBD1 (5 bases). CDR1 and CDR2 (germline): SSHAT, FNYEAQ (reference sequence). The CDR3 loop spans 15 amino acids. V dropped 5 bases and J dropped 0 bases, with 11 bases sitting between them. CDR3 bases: TGTGCCAGCAGCCCAGGGATCTCCTCCTACAATGAGCAGTTCTTC. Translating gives CASSPGISSYNEQFF.

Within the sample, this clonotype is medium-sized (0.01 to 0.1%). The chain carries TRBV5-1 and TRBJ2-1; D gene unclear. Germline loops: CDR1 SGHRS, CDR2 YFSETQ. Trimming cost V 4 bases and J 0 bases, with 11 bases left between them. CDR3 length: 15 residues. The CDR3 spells CASSPDGSSYNEQFF. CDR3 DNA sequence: TGCGCCAGCAGCCCGGACGGAAGCTCCTACAATGAGCAGTTCTTC.

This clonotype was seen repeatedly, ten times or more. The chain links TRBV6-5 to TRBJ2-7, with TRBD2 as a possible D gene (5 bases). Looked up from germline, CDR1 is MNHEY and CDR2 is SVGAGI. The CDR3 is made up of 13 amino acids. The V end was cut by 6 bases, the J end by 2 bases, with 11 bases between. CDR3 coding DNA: TGTGCCAGCAGGAAGGACTCTACCTACGAGCAGTACTTC. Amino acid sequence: CASRKDSTYEQYF.

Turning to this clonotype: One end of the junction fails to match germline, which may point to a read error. The CDR3 sequence is CASSYSFFGSF. The CDR3 DNA reads as TGTGCCAGCAGTTACTCGTTCTTTGGCAGCTTC. The genes are TRBV6-5 and TRBJ2-7; D is ambiguous. The CDR3 is 11 residues long. CDR1 and CDR2 from the germline V gene are MNHEY and SVGAGI.

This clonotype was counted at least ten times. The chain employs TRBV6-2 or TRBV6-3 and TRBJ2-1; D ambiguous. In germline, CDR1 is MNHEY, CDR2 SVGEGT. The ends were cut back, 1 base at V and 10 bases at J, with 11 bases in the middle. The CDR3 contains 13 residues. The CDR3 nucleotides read TGTGCCAGCAGTTACTTCATAGGGAAGGAGCAGTTCTTC. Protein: CASSYFIGKEQFF.

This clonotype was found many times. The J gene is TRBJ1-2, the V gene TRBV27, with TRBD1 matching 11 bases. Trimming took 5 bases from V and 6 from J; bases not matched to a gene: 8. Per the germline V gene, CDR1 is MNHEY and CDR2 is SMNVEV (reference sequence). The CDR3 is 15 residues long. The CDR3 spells CASSLTGQGADGYTF. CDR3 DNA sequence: TGTGCCAGCAGTCTAACTGGACAGGGGGCAGATGGCTACACCTTC.

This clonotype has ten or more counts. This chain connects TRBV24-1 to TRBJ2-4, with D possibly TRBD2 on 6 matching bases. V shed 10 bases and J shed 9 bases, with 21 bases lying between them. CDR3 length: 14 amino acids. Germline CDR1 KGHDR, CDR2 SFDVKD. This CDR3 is CATRQGTPGSIQYF. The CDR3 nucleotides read TGTGCCACTCGCCAAGGGACTCCCGGTAGCATTCAGTACTTC.

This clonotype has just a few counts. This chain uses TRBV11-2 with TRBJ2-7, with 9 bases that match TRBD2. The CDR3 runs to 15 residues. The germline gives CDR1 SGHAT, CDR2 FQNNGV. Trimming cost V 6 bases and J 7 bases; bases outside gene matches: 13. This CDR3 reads CASRHGTSRPREQYF. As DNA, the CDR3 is TGTGCCAGCAGACACGGGACTAGCCGACCCCGGGAGCAGTACTTC. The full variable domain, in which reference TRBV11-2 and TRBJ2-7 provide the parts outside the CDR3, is EAGVAQSPRYKIIEKRQSVAFWCNPISGHATLYWYQQILGQGPKLLIQFQNNGVVDDSQLPKDRFSAERLKGVDSTLKIQPAKLEDSAVYLCASRHGTSRPREQYFGPGTRLTVT.

CDR3 sequence (DNA): TGTGCCAGCAGCTCCCAGATTGGGGGCACAGATACGCAGTATTTT. This gives the protein CASSSQIGGTDTQYF. The chain carries TRBV7-2 and TRBJ2-3; D unclear. V dropped 4 bases and J dropped 1 base, with 12 bases sitting between them. Germline CDR1 is SGHTA and CDR2 is FQGNSA. The length of the CDR3 is 15 residues.

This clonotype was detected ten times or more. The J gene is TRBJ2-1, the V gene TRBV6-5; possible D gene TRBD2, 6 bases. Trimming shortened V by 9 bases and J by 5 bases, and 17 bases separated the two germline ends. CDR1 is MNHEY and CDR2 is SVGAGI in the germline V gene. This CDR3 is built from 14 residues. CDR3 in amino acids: CASASTGAHNEQFF. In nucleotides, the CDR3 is TGTGCCAGTGCCTCGACGGGAGCCCACAATGAGCAGTTCTTC.

CDR3 protein: CASSRDYSGANVLTF. CDR3 DNA: TGTGCCAGCAGCCGGGACTACTCTGGGGCCAACGTCCTGACTTTC. The rearrangement links TRBV3-1 to TRBJ2-6, with 7 bases fitting TRBD2. CDR3 length: 15 residues. Trimming removed 4 bases from V and 0 bases from J; junction bases left unmatched: 0. Germline CDR1 reads LGHDT; CDR2 reads YNNKEL (reference sequence).

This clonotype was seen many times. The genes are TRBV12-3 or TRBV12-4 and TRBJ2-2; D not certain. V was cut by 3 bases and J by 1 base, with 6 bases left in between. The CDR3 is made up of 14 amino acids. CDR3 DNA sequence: TGTGCCAGCAGTTTGATGGGGAACACCGGGGAGCTGTTTTTT. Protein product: CASSLMGNTGELFF.

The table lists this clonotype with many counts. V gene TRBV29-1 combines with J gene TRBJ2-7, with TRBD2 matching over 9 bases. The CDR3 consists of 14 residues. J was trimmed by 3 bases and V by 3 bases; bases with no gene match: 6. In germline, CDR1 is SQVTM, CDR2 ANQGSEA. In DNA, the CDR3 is TGCAGCGTTGATGCGCGGGGGGGCGGCTACGAGCAGTACTTC. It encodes CSVDARGGGYEQYF.

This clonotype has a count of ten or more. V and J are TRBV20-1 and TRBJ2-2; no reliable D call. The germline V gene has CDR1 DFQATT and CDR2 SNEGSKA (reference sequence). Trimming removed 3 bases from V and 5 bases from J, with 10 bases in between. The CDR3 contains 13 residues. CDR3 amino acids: CSARTPTTGELFF. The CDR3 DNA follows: TGCAGTGCTAGGACCCCGACAACCGGGGAGCTGTTTTTT.

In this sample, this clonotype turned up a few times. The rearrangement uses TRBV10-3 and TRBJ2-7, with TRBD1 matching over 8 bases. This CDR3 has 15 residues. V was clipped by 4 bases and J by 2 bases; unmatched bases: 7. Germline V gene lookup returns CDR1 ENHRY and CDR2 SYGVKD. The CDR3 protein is CAISGGQGATYEQYF. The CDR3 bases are TGTGCCATCAGTGGAGGGCAGGGGGCAACCTACGAGCAGTACTTC.